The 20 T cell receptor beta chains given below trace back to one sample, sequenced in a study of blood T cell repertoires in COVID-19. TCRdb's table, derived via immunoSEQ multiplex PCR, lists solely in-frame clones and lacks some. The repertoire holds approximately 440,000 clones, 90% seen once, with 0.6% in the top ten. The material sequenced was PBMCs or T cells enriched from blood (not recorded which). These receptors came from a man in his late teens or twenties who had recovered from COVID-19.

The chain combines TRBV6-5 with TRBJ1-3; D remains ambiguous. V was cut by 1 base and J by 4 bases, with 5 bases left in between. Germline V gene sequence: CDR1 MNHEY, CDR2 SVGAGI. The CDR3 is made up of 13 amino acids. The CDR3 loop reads CASSYFLGNTIYF. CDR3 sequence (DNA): TGTGCCAGCAGTTACTTTTTAGGAAACACCATATATTTT.

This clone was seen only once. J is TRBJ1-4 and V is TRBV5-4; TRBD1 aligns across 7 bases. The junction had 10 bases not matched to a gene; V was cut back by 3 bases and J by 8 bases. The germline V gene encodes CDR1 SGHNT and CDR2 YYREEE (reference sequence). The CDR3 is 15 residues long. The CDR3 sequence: CASSSRTGQTEKLFF. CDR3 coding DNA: TGTGCCAGCAGCTCCAGGACAGGTCAAACGGAAAAACTGTTTTTT.

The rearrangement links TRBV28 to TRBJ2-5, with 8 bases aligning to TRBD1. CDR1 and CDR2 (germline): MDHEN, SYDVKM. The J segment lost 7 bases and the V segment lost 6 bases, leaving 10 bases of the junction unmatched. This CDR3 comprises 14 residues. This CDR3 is CASSLTGQVRTQYF. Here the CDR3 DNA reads TGTGCCAGCAGCTTAACGGGACAGGTTAGGACCCAGTACTTC.

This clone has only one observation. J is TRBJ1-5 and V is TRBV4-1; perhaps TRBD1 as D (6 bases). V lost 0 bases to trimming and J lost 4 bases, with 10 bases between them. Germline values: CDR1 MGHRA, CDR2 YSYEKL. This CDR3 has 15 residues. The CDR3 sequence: CASSQEVTGNQPQHF. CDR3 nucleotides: TGCGCCAGCAGCCAAGAAGTTACAGGGAATCAGCCCCAGCATTTT.

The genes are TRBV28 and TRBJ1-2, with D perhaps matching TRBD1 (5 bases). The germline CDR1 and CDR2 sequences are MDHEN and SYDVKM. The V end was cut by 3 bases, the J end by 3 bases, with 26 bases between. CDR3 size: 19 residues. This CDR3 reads CASSFRNPVAGPGDYGYTF. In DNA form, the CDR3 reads TGTGCCAGCAGTTTCCGAAATCCGGTCGCGGGGCCTGGAGACTATGGCTACACCTTC.

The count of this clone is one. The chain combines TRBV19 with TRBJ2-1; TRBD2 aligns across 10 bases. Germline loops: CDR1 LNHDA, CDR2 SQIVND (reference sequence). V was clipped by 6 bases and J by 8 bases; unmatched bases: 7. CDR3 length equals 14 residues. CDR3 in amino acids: CASREAGGPYEQFF. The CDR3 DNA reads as TGTGCCAGTAGGGAAGCGGGAGGGCCGTATGAGCAGTTCTTC.

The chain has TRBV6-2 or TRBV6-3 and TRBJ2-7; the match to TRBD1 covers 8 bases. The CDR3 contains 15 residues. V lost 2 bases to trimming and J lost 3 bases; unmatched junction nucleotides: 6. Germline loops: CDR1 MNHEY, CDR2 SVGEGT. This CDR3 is CASSYPDRGYYEQYF. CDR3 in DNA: TGTGCCAGCAGTTACCCAGACAGGGGTTACTACGAGCAGTACTTC.

The CDR3 nucleotides are TGCGCCAGCAGCTCTTTGAGGGCGGACACTGAAGCTTTCTTT. This sequence encodes CASSSLRADTEAFF. The J gene is TRBJ1-1, the V gene TRBV5-1, with no clear D. Between the trimmed V and J ends, which lost 3 bases and 3 bases, there was a span of 12 bases. The CDR3 is made up of 14 amino acids. CDR1 and CDR2 (germline): SGHRS, YFSETQ.

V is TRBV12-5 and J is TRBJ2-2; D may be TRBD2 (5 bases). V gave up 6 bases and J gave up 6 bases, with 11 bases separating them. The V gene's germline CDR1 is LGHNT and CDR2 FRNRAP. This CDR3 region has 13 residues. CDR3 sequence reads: CASGLGSSGELFF. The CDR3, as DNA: TGTGCTAGTGGCCTGGGGAGCTCCGGGGAGCTGTTTTTT.

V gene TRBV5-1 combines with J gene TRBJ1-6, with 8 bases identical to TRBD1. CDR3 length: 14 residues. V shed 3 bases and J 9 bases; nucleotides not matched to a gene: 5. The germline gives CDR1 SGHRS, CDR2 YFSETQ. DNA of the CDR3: TGCGCCAGCAGCTCGGACAGGGTCGGTTCACCCCTCCACTTT. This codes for CASSSDRVGSPLHF.

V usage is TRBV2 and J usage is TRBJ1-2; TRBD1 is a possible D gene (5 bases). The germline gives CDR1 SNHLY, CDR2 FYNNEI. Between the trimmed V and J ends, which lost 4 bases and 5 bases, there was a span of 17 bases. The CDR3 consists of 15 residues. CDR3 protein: CASSVRGTSYYGYTF. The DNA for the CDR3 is TGTGCCAGCAGTGTAAGGGGCACCTCCTATTATGGCTACACCTTC.

CDR3 sequence: CASSKSARGLENTEAFF. CDR3 sequence (DNA): TGTGCCAGCAGCAAAAGCGCCAGGGGCCTTGAGAACACTGAAGCTTTCTTT. V is TRBV21-1 and J is TRBJ1-1; the table's TRBD1 call for D was not verified on the DNA. TRBV21-1 is classified as a pseudogene. The CDR3 is made up of 17 amino acids.

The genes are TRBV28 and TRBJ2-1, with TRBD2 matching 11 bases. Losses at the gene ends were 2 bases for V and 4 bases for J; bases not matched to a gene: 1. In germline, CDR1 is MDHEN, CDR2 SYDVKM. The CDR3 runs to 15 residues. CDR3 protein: CASSLTSGRYNEQFF. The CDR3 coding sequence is TGTGCCAGCAGTTTAACTAGCGGGAGATACAATGAGCAGTTCTTC.

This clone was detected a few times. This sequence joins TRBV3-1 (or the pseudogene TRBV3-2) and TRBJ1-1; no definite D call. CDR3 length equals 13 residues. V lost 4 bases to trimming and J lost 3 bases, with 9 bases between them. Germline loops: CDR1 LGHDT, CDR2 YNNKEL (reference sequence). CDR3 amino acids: CASSRIPDTEAFF. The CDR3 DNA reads TGTGCCAGCAGCCGCATTCCGGACACTGAAGCTTTCTTT.

The CDR3 DNA is TGTGCCTGGGGCTACCCCTGGGGAGGCGGAAACACTGAAGCTTTCTTT. This codes for CAWGYPWGGGNTEAFF. The chain combines TRBV30 with TRBJ1-1; D remains ambiguous. The CDR3 sequence is 16 residues long. CDR1 is GTSNPN, CDR2 SVGIG, per germline (reference sequence). V lost 5 bases and J 2 bases, leaving 21 bases between the germline ends.

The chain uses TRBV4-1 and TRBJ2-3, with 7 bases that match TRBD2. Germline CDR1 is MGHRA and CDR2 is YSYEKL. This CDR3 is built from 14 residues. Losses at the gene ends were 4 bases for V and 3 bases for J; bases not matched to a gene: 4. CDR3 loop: CASSPTGGTDTQYF. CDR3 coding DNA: TGCGCCAGCAGCCCCACCGGGGGGACAGATACGCAGTATTTT.

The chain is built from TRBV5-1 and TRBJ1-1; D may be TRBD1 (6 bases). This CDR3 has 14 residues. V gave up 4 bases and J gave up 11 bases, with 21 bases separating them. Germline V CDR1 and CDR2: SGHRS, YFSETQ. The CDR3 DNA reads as TGCGCCAGCAGCGCCCGGGACATACCTCCTCGGGCTTTCTTT. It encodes CASSARDIPPRAFF.

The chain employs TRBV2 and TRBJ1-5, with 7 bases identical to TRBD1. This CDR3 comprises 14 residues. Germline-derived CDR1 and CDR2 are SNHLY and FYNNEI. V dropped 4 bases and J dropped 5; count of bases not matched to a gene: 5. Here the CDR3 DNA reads TGTGCCAGCAGTGGGACAGGTGGTGATCAGCCCCAGCATTTT. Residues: CASSGTGGDQPQHF.

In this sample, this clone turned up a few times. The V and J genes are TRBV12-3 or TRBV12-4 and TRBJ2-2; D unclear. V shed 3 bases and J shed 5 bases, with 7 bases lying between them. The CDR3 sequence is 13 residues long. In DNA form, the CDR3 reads TGTGCCAGCAGTTTTAGTTTAACCGGGGAGCTGTTTTTT. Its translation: CASSFSLTGELFF.

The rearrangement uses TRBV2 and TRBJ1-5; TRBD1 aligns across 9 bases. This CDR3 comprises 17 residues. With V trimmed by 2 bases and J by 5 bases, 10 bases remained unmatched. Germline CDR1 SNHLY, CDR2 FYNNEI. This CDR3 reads CASSEMGQGFRDQPQHF. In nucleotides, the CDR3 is TGTGCCAGCAGTGAAATGGGACAGGGCTTTAGGGATCAGCCCCAGCATTTT.